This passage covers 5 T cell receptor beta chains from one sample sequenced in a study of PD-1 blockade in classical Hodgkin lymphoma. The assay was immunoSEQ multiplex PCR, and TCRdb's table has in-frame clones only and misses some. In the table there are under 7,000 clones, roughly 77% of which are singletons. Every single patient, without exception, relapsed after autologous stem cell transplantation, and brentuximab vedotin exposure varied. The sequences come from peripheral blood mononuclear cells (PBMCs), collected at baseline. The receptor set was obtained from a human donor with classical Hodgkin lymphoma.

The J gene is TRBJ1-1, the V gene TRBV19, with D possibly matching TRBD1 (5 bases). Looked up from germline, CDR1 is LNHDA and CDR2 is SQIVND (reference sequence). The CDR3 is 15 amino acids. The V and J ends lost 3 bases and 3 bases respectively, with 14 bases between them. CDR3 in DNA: TGTGCCAGTAGTATCCTCCGGGGGTTCTACACTGAAGCTTTCTTT. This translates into CASSILRGFYTEAFF.

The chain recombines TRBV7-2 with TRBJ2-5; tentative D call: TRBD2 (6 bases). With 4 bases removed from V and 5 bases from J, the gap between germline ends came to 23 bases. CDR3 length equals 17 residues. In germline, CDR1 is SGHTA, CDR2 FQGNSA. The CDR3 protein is CASSWRVQVIPRETQYF. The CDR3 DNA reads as TGTGCCAGCAGCTGGAGGGTACAGGTTATACCGCGGGAGACCCAGTACTTC.

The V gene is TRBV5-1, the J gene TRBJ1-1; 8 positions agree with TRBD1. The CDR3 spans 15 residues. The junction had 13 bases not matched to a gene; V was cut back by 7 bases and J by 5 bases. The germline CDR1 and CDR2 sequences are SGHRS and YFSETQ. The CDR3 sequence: CASGDTQGARTEAFF. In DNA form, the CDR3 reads TGCGCCAGCGGTGATACCCAGGGGGCGCGAACTGAAGCTTTCTTT.

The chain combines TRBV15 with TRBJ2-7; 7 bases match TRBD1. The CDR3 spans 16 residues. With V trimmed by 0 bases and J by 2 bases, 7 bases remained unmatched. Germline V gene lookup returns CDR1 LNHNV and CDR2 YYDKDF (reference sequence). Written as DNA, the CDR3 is TGTGCCACCAGCAGAGAGTCGGGGACAGTGACCTACGAGCAGTACTTC. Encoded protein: CATSRESGTVTYEQYF.

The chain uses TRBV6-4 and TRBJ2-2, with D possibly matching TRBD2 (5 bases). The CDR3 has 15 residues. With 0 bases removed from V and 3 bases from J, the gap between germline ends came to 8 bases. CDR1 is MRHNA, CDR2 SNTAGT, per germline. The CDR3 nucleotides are TGTGCCAGCAGTGACTCTAGCGTACACACCGGGGAGCTGTTTTTT. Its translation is CASSDSSVHTGELFF.